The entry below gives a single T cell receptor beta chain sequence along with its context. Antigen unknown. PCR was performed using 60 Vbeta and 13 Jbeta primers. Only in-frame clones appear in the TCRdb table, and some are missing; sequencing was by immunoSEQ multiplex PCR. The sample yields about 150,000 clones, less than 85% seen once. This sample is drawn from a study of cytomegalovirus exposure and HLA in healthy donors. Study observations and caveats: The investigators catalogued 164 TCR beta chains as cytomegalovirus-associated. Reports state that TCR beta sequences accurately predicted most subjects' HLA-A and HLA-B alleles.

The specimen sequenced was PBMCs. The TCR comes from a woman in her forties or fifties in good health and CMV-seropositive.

Written as DNA, the CDR3 is TGTGCCAGCAGGCAACAGGGGAGATCAACAGATACGCAGTATTTT. Its protein is CASRQQGRSTDTQYF. The chain links TRBV7-2 to TRBJ2-3; 7 positions agree with TRBD1. CDR1 and CDR2 from the germline V gene are SGHTA and FQGNSA. With 6 bases clipped from V and 3 bases from J, the junction kept 9 bases outside the gene matches. This CDR3 region has 15 residues.